The clone carrying this T cell receptor (beta chain) was seen just once. The antigen remains unidentified. The ends lost 5 bases at V and 7 bases at J; junction bases unmatched: 7. This CDR3 contains 14 residues. CDR1 is SEHNR, CDR2 FQNEAQ, per germline (reference sequence). PCR used 60 Vbeta primers and 13 Jbeta primers. Some clones are missing from TCRdb's copy, which holds only in-frame ones; the method was immunoSEQ multiplex PCR. The data hold about 97,000 clones, with roughly two thirds observed a single time. These data come from a study of cytomegalovirus exposure and HLA in healthy donors. Findings and caveats of the study: Reportedly, TCR beta sequences accurately predicted HLA-A and HLA-B alleles in most subjects.

Sequenced material: PBMCs. The chain recombines TRBV7-9 with TRBJ1-3; 8 positions agree with TRBD1. The TCR was taken from a man aged 35-49 years in good health and CMV-seronegative. The CDR3, as DNA: TGTGCCAGCAGCCCTCAGGGGGCCTTGAACACCATATATTTT. It yields the protein CASSPQGALNTIYF.